This T cell receptor (beta chain) was obtained from a study of blood T cell repertoires in COVID-19. Across the study: Material from acute and convalescent COVID-19 was sourced from the United States, Italy and Spain.

Enrolled through a virtual design, the participants were between 18 and 89 years of age and came from about two dozen US areas. Each participant's cohort was designated according to participant-reported clinical history. Germline V CDR1 and CDR2: MNHEY, SVGEGT. This CDR3 is 12 amino acids long. V was shortened by 0 bases and J by 6 bases, with 6 bases between the two germline ends. Using immunoSEQ multiplex PCR, the repertoire was profiled, and TCRdb retains in-frame clones only, with some absent. The table records about 260,000 clones, about 88% of them present only once. The clonotype comes from a woman aged 45-65 years who had recovered from COVID-19. What was sequenced was PBMCs or T cells enriched from blood (not recorded which). This chain joins TRBV6-2 or TRBV6-3 and TRBJ2-7; D call uncertain. This CDR3 is CASSYSESEQYF. CDR3 DNA: TGTGCCAGCAGTTACTCGGAGTCCGAGCAGTACTTC.